Listed here are 5 T cell receptor beta chains from one sample, sequenced in a study of blood T cell repertoires in COVID-19 (dated by TCRdb to 2018 to 2021). Library preparation employed the immunoSEQ multiplex PCR assay. Sourced from immuneACCESS, this table was stored by TCRdb with only in-frame sequences that have V and J called. A share of the clones is absent; for the studies checked, an unresolved V gene accounts for under half, and the remainder has no known explanation. The sample records about 310,000 clones, 89% of which are singletons. Jointly, the top ten make up approximately 8.8% of the sample. Sequenced sample: PBMCs or T cells enriched from blood (not recorded which). These receptors were collected from a woman aged 40 to 55 who had recovered from COVID-19.

The chain recombines TRBV2 with TRBJ2-1; 7 bases fit TRBD1. With V trimmed by 11 bases and J by 5 bases, 6 bases remained unmatched. CDR1 is SNHLY and CDR2 is FYNNEI in the germline V gene. This CDR3 contains 12 residues. CDR3 nucleotide sequence: TGTGCCGTACAGGGGAGCAACAATGAGCAGTTCTTC. Translated: CAVQGSNNEQFF.

The rearrangement joins TRBV7-2 to TRBJ2-7; 9 bases agree with TRBD1. The CDR3 extends over 16 amino acids. J lost 1 base, V lost 5 bases, and 9 bases had no gene match. Germline V gene sequence: CDR1 SGHTA, CDR2 FQGNSA. CDR3 residues: CASSPPGQGRSYEQYF. The CDR3 DNA is TGTGCCAGCAGCCCGCCGGGACAGGGTAGATCCTACGAGCAGTACTTC.

The V call is TRBV12-3 or TRBV12-4, the J call TRBJ2-1, with a tentative D call TRBD2 (5 bases). The CDR3 runs to 13 residues. Trimming pared 5 bases from V and 12 bases from J, leaving 17 bases between. CDR3 residues: CASSAPRGLGQFF. The CDR3 DNA reads TGTGCCAGCAGTGCCCCCCGGGGTCTGGGGCAGTTCTTC.

A few counts support this clone. V is TRBV2 and J is TRBJ1-5; the D is unclear. Per the germline V gene, CDR1 is SNHLY and CDR2 is FYNNEI. Trimming cost V 4 bases and J 2 bases, with 15 bases left between them. This CDR3 contains 16 residues. CDR3 region: CASSVKALRGNQPQHF. CDR3 nucleotides: TGTGCCAGCAGTGTCAAAGCCCTCCGGGGCAATCAGCCCCAGCATTTT. Looking up the rest from reference TRBV2 and TRBJ1-5 gives the full variable domain: EPEVTQTPSHQVTQMGQEVILRCVPISNHLYFYWYRQILGQKVEFLVSFYNNEISEKSEIFDDQFSVERPDGSNFTLKIRSTKLEDSAMYFCASSVKALRGNQPQHFGDGTRLSIL.

The chain carries TRBV4-1 and TRBJ1-2; 8 positions match TRBD1. CDR1 is MGHRA and CDR2 is YSYEKL in the germline V gene. V was pared by 4 bases and J by 7 bases, with 11 bases of the junction left unmatched. This CDR3 is built from 15 residues. The CDR3 region has the DNA TGCGCCAGCAGCCTTGGACAGGGATTCAGATCTGGCTACACCTTC. It translates to CASSLGQGFRSGYTF.